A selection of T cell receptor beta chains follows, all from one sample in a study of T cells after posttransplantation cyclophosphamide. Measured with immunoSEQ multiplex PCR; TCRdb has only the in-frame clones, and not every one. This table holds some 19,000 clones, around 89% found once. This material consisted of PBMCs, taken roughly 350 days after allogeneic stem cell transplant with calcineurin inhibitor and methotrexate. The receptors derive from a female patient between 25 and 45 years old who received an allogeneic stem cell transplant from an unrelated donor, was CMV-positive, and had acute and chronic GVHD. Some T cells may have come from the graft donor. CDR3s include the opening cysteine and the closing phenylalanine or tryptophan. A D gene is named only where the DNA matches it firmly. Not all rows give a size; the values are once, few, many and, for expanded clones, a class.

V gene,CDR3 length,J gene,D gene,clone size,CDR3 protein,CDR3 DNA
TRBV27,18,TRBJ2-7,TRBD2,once,CASSLWAGSSGASYEQYF,TGTGCCAGCAGTTTATGGGCCGGTTCTAGCGGGGCCTCCTACGAGCAGTACTTC
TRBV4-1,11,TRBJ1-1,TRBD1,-,CASSQGQGAFF,TGCGCCAGCAGCCAAGGACAGGGGGCTTTCTTT
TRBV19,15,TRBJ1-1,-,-,CASSISREGPTEAFF,TGTGCCAGTAGTATATCCAGGGAGGGCCCTACTGAAGCTTTCTTT
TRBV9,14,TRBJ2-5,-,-,CASSEEVLQETQYF,TGTGCCAGCAGCGAAGAGGTCCTCCAAGAGACCCAGTACTTC
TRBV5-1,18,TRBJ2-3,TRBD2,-,CASSLPGTSGGVTDTQYF,TGCGCCAGCAGCTTGCCAGGGACTAGCGGGGGGGTCACAGATACGCAGTATTTT
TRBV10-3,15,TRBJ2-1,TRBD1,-,CAITSGQDSYNEQFF,TGTGCCATCACTTCAGGACAGGATTCATACAATGAGCAGTTCTTC
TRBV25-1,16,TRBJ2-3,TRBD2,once,CASSEPHGRPTDTQYF,TGTGCCAGCAGTGAACCCCACGGGAGGCCCACAGATACGCAGTATTTT
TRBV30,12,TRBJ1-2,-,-,CAWSVYRSGYTF,TGTGCCTGGAGCGTCTACAGGTCCGGCTACACCTTC
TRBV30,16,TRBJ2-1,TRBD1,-,CAWGGLGGTRGNEQFF,TGTGCCTGGGGGGGATTAGGGGGTACCAGGGGGAATGAGCAGTTCTTC
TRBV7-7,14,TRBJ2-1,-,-,CASSIGQRSDEQFF,TGTGCTAGCAGCATAGGACAGAGAAGCGATGAGCAGTTCTTC
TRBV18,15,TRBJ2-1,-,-,CASSQNRGGNNEQFF,TGTGCCAGCTCACAAAACAGGGGAGGAAACAATGAGCAGTTCTTC
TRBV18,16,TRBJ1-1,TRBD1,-,CASSFQGVAMNTEAFF,TGTGCCAGCTCATTCCAGGGGGTGGCTATGAACACTGAAGCTTTCTTT
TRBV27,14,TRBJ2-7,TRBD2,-,CASSPRGGGYEQYF,TGTGCCAGCAGTCCTCGCGGGGGGGGATACGAGCAGTACTTC
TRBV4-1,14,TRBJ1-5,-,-,CASSQDRGDQPQHF,TGCGCCAGCAGCCAAGATCGGGGGGATCAGCCCCAGCATTTT
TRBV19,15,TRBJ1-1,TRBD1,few,CASSTFGQGNTEAFF,TGTGCCAGTAGTACGTTCGGACAGGGTAACACTGAAGCTTTCTTT
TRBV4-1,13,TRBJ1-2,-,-,CASSPGLPGGYTF,TGCGCCAGCAGCCCAGGACTGCCAGGAGGCTACACCTTC
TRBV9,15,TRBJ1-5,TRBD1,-,CASSEGQGADQPQHF,TGTGCCAGCAGCGAGGGACAGGGAGCGGATCAGCCCCAGCATTTT
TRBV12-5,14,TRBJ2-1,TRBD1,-,CASGIGQGADEQFF,TGTGCTAGTGGGATAGGGCAGGGGGCCGATGAGCAGTTCTTC
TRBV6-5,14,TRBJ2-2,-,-,CASTTAAYTGELFF,TGTGCCAGCACAACGGCGGCTTACACCGGGGAGCTGTTTTTT
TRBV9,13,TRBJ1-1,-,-,CASNGGRNTEAFF,TGTGCCAGCAATGGCGGTCGGAACACTGAAGCTTTCTTT
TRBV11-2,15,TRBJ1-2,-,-,CASSLGGGGNYGYTF,TGTGCCAGCAGCTTAGGAGGGGGTGGTAACTATGGCTACACCTTC
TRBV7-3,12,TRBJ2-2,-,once,CASSSSTGELFF,TGTGCCAGCAGTTCGAGCACCGGGGAGCTGTTTTTT
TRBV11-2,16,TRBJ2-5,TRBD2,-,CASSQGSGSFSGTQYF,TGTGCCAGCAGCCAGGGTAGCGGGAGTTTCTCGGGGACCCAGTACTTC
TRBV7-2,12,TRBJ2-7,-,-,CASSLSTYEQYF,TGTGCCAGCAGCCTTAGCACCTACGAGCAGTACTTC
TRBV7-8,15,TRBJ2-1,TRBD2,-,CASSLVLADLGEQFF,TGTGCCAGCAGCTTAGTGCTAGCGGATCTAGGTGAGCAGTTCTTC
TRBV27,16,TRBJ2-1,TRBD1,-,CASRSTGDGKYNEQFF,TGTGCCAGCAGATCAACAGGGGATGGGAAATACAATGAGCAGTTCTTC
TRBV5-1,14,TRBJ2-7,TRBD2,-,CASSFSGSGDEQYF,TGCGCCAGCAGCTTCTCGGGGAGCGGGGACGAGCAGTACTTC
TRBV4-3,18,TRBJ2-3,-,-,CASSQEGGAGLSTDTQYF,TGCGCCAGCAGCCAAGAAGGGGGAGCAGGACTGAGCACAGATACGCAGTATTTT
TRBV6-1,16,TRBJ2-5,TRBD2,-,CASSALAGGRITTQYF,TGTGCCAGCAGTGCCTTAGCGGGAGGGCGTATTACGACCCAGTACTTC
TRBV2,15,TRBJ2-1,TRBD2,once,CASRAVAGGYNEQFF,TGTGCCAGCAGGGCTGTAGCGGGAGGCTACAATGAGCAGTTCTTC
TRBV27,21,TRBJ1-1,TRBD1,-,CASSSYLSIRDREGGNTEAFF,TGTGCCAGCAGTTCTTATCTTTCCATTAGGGACAGGGAGGGTGGGAACACTGAAGCTTTCTTT
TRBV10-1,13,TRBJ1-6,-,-,CASSEDTYSPLHF,TGCGCCAGCAGTGAGGATACATATTCACCCCTCCACTTT
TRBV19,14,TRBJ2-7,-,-,CASSVTGWVGEQYF,TGTGCCAGTAGTGTTACAGGGTGGGTTGGCGAGCAGTACTTC
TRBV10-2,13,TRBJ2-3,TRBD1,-,CASSDQGVDTQYF,TGCGCCAGCAGTGACCAGGGGGTAGATACGCAGTATTTT
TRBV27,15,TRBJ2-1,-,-,CASSEGVATYNEQFF,TGTGCCAGCAGTGAGGGGGTTGCCACCTACAATGAGCAGTTCTTC
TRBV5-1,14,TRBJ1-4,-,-,CASSSTGLNEKLFF,TGCGCCAGCAGCTCTACAGGACTAAATGAAAAACTGTTTTTT
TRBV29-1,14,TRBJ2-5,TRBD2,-,CSVRGGRASETQYF,TGCAGCGTTAGGGGCGGGAGGGCCTCAGAGACCCAGTACTTC
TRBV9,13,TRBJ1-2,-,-,CASSAGTKGGYTF,TGTGCCAGCAGCGCCGGGACAAAAGGGGGCTACACCTTC
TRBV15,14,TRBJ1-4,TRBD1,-,CATSRTGAGEKLFF,TGTGCCACCAGCAGAACAGGGGCGGGTGAAAAACTGTTTTTT
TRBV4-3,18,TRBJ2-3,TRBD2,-,CASSPRVAGGYFTDTQYF,TGCGCCAGCAGCCCTAGGGTAGCGGGAGGGTATTTCACAGATACGCAGTATTTT
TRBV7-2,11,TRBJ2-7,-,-,CAEGGSYEQYF,TGTGCCGAAGGGGGATCCTACGAGCAGTACTTC
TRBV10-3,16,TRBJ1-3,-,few,CAISEGGASSGNTIYF,TGTGCCATCAGTGAGGGGGGGGCCAGCTCTGGAAACACCATATATTTT
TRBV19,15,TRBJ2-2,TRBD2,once,CAPPPAGGFTGELFF,TGTGCCCCACCCCCCGCGGGAGGGTTCACCGGGGAGCTGTTTTTT
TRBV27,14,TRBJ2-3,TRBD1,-,CASSAGTGADTQYF,TGTGCCAGCAGCGCCGGGACAGGGGCAGATACGCAGTATTTT
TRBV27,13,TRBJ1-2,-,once,CASSLARDYGYTF,TGTGCCAGCAGTTTAGCCAGGGACTATGGCTACACCTTC
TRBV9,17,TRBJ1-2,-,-,CASSDGTGVATIYGYTF,TGTGCCAGCAGCGATGGGACTGGGGTTGCGACCATCTATGGCTACACCTTC
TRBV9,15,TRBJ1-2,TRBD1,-,CASSASGGEAYGYTF,TGTGCCAGCAGCGCTTCAGGGGGCGAGGCCTATGGCTACACCTTC
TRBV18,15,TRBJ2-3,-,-,CASSRTQGTTDTQYF,TGTGCCAGCTCACGGACGCAGGGGACCACAGATACGCAGTATTTT
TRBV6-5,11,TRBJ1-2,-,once,CASKVAGGYTF,TGTGCCAGCAAGGTGGCCGGGGGCTACACCTTC
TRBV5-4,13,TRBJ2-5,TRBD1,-,CASSWDRGETQYF,TGTGCCAGCAGCTGGGACAGGGGAGAGACCCAGTACTTC
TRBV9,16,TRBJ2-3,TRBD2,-,CASSVGASGLTDTQYF,TGTGCCAGCAGCGTAGGGGCTAGCGGCCTCACAGATACGCAGTATTTT